A single sample gave rise to the 24 T cell receptor beta chains below, sequenced in a study of post-analysis software for immune sequencing data (dated by TCRdb to 2014 to 2015). No antigen has been identified for these receptors. The library was built by means of PCR. The run used an Illumina HiSeq 2500. To reduce PCR and sequencing biases, unique molecular identifiers were built into the TCR beta cDNA libraries. TCRdb's own reprocessing of the public reads used fastp at Q25 and MiXCR and kept productive beta chains. CDR3 protein duplicates are merged, each entry listing the most common genes and DNA. The sample table records about half a million distinct CDR3 sequences; around 36% of these occur just once. 6% of the sample goes to the ten largest clones. Summary of the overall study and its limitations: A few TRBV segments, including TRBV5-6, TRBV5-1 and TRBV20-1, were significantly more frequent in patients than controls.

The source material was blood. Receptors originate from a girl aged 2 to 17 with multiple sclerosis.

In this sample, this clonotype turned up a few times. The genes are TRBV12-3 or TRBV12-4 and TRBJ2-6, with D uncertain. Trimming shortened V by 7 bases and J by 0 bases, and 7 bases separated the two germline ends. The CDR3 totals 14 residues. The DNA for the CDR3 is TGTGCCAGCACCTCGGTCTCTGGGGCCAACGTCCTGACTTTC. Translating it yields CASTSVSGANVLTF.

The rearrangement joins TRBV16 to TRBJ2-5; maybe TRBD1 (5 bases). The CDR3 sequence is 16 residues long. Trimming left V 2 bases short and J 1 base short, with 14 bases between. Germline V CDR1 and CDR2: KGHSY, FQNENV. CDR3 bases: TGTGCCAGCAGCCAACTCAGGGAAACATTCCAAGAGACCCAGTACTTC. It yields the protein CASSQLRETFQETQYF.

This clonotype turned up a few times. The genes are TRBV27 and TRBJ1-2, with D possibly TRBD1 on 6 matching bases. Trimming removed 4 bases at V and 6 bases at J, with 12 bases between. The germline gives CDR1 MNHEY, CDR2 SMNVEV (reference sequence). The CDR3 extends over 13 amino acids. The CDR3 region is CASSSQGIHGYTF. The CDR3 bases are TGTGCCAGCAGTTCCCAGGGGATTCATGGCTACACCTTC.

As for this clonotype: A clone one base away is much larger, so this may be a read error. V usage is TRBV5-1 and J usage is TRBJ1-1, with 11 bases matching TRBD1. In germline, CDR1 is SGHRS, CDR2 YFSETQ. This CDR3 has 16 residues. The V gene end was trimmed by 5 bases and the J gene end by 2 bases; junction bases not matched to a gene: 8. The DNA of the CDR3 is TGCGCCAGCAGGCGAGGACAGGGGGCGGGTAACACTGAAGCTTTCTTT. This encodes CASRRGQGAGNTEAFF. Full variable domain (outside the CDR3, taken from reference TRBV5-1 and TRBJ1-1): KAGVTQTPRYLIKTRGQQVTLSCSPISGHRSVSWYQQTPGQGLQFLFEYFSETQRNKGNFPGRFSGRQFSNSRSEMNVSTLELGDSALYLCASRRGQGAGNTEAFFGQGTRLTVV.

There are a few counts of this clonotype. This sequence joins TRBV10-3 and TRBJ1-2, with 10 bases identical to TRBD1. CDR1 and CDR2 from the germline V gene are ENHRY and SYGVKD. This CDR3 spans 13 amino acids. V shed 2 bases and J 8 bases; nucleotides not matched to a gene: 2. CDR3 amino acids: CAISEPDRGGYTF. The CDR3 region has the DNA TGTGCCATCAGTGAGCCGGACAGGGGGGGCTACACCTTC.

This clonotype showed up just a few times. The chain is built from TRBV3-1 and TRBJ1-1; D is ambiguous. The V gene's germline CDR1 is LGHDT and CDR2 YNNKEL (reference sequence). Trimming cost V 4 bases and J 1 base, with 7 bases left between them. This CDR3 has 13 amino acids. CDR3 in DNA: TGTGCCAGCAGCCGTAACTGGAACACTGAAGCTTTCTTT. It specifies CASSRNWNTEAFF.

This clonotype was recorded a few times. This rearrangement joins TRBV12-3 or TRBV12-4 to TRBJ1-5; 8 bases map to TRBD1. This CDR3 has 14 amino acids. V dropped 6 bases and J dropped 7; count of bases not matched to a gene: 8. The CDR3 loop reads CASSSGGPRQPQHF. The CDR3 DNA reads as TGTGCCAGCAGCTCAGGGGGCCCCAGACAGCCCCAGCATTTT.

This clonotype came up a few times. The chain recombines TRBV29-1 with TRBJ1-2; D unclear. Germline V gene sequence: CDR1 SQVTM, CDR2 ANQGSEA. CDR3 length equals 10 residues. V lost 3 bases to trimming and J lost 8 bases, with 7 bases between them. For the CDR3, the DNA is TGCAGCGTTGAGCCATCGGGCTACACCTTC. Its translation is CSVEPSGYTF. The full variable domain, rest sourced from reference TRBV29-1 and TRBJ1-2, is SAVISQKPSRDICQRGTSLTIQCQVDSQVTMMFWYRQQPGQSLTLIATANQGSEATYESGFVIDKFPISRPNLTFSTLTVSNMSPEDSSIYLCSVEPSGYTFGSGTRLTVV.

CDR3 region: CASSPSRDTQYF. DNA for the CDR3: TGTGCCAGCAGCCCTAGTAGAGATACGCAGTATTTT. The chain is built from TRBV14 and TRBJ2-3, with no clear D. The germline V and J ends were trimmed by 4 bases and 5 bases, with 7 bases remaining between them. Germline lookup yields CDR1 SGHDN and CDR2 FVKESK. The CDR3 loop spans 12 amino acids.

The chain recombines TRBV5-1 with TRBJ2-1; D might be TRBD2 (5 bases). V was cut by 0 bases and J by 7 bases, with 17 bases left in between. CDR1 is SGHRS and CDR2 is YFSETQ in the germline V gene. The CDR3 contains 16 residues. The CDR3 DNA sequence: TGCGCCAGCAGCTTGGTAAAGGGAGTGGGAACGAATGAGCAGTTCTTC. Translation gives CASSLVKGVGTNEQFF.

In its sample, this clonotype was seen a few times. The chain is built from TRBV7-6 and TRBJ2-5; 8 bases are shared with TRBD1. The better agreement between TRBJ2-7 and the DNA end casts doubt on the J call. The CDR3 contains 15 residues. Germline-derived CDR1 and CDR2 are SGHVS and FNYEAQ. This CDR3 reads CASSARGPDPYEQYF. CDR3 coding DNA: TGTGCCAGCAGCGCCAGGGGGCCTGATCCCTACGAGCAGTACTTC.

V usage is TRBV9 and J usage is TRBJ1-1, with TRBD1 identical over 10 bases. The CDR3 totals 17 residues. With V trimmed by 5 bases and J by 1 base, 11 bases remained unmatched. The germline V gene encodes CDR1 SGDLS and CDR2 YYNGEE. The CDR3 protein is CASSATGGGGWNTEAFF. CDR3 DNA: TGTGCCAGCAGTGCGACAGGGGGCGGGGGCTGGAACACTGAAGCTTTCTTT.

The chain couples TRBV27 to TRBJ2-3; 7 bases line up with TRBD2. Germline V lookup: CDR1 MNHEY, CDR2 SMNVEV (reference sequence). The CDR3 is 13 residues long. Trimming cost V 6 bases and J 8 bases; bases outside gene matches: 8. CDR3 amino acids: CASSSVSGGTQYF. DNA for the CDR3: TGTGCCAGCAGCTCGGTTTCGGGGGGTACGCAGTATTTT.

This sequence joins TRBV6-5 and TRBJ2-1; D is possibly TRBD1 (5 bases). The CDR3 sequence is 11 residues long. The germline V and J ends were trimmed by 7 bases and 13 bases, with 14 bases remaining between them. Germline loops: CDR1 MNHEY, CDR2 SVGAGI. The CDR3 DNA reads TGTGCCAGCACAGGGTTAGAGACCCAGTTCTTC. It encodes CASTGLETQFF.

The sample holds many counts of this clonotype. The J gene is TRBJ2-3, the V gene TRBV5-6, with no clear D. Trimming left V 4 bases short and J 1 base short, with 10 bases between. The CDR3 sequence is 14 residues long. Germline values: CDR1 SGHDT, CDR2 YYEEEE. The CDR3 coding sequence is TGTGCCAGCAGCCTCTCCTGGGGCACAGATACGCAGTATTTT. This encodes CASSLSWGTDTQYF.

This rearrangement joins TRBV29-1 to TRBJ1-5; tentative D call: TRBD1 (5 bases). The CDR3 consists of 12 residues. Germline lookup yields CDR1 SQVTM and CDR2 ANQGSEA. Between the trimmed V and J ends, which lost 4 bases and 5 bases, there was a span of 9 bases. The CDR3 region has the DNA TGCAGCGTTGGGGCAGGGCATCAGCCCCAGCATTTT. This gives the protein CSVGAGHQPQHF.

This clonotype showed up just a few times. The J gene is TRBJ1-5, the V gene TRBV10-3; 7 bases are shared with TRBD1. The CDR3 has 14 residues. The germline gives CDR1 ENHRY, CDR2 SYGVKD. Germline trimming cut 8 bases from V and 3 bases from J; bases unmatched to any gene: 7. As DNA, the CDR3 is TGTGCCATCGGTGGACAGGATGACAATCAGCCCCAGCATTTT. Amino acids: CAIGGQDDNQPQHF.

This clonotype was observed many times. The rearrangement joins TRBV20-1 to TRBJ2-5; 8 bases fit TRBD2. This CDR3 comprises 13 residues. Germline V gives CDR1 DFQATT, CDR2 SNEGSKA (reference sequence). Trimming removed 3 bases from V and 5 bases from J; junction bases left unmatched: 5. The CDR3 region is CSASGGARETQYF. The CDR3 nucleotides read TGCAGTGCTAGCGGGGGGGCTCGGGAGACCCAGTACTTC.

This clonotype has more than one count but fewer than ten. The chain couples TRBV20-1 to TRBJ2-5; 9 bases align to TRBD2. Looked up from germline, CDR1 is DFQATT and CDR2 is SNEGSKA (reference sequence). Trimming removed 3 bases from V and 11 bases from J; junction bases left unmatched: 16. This CDR3 region has 15 residues. CDR3 region: CSASSLLSGGLRQYF. The CDR3, as DNA: TGCAGTGCTAGTTCCCTGTTAAGCGGGGGGTTGAGGCAGTACTTC.

This clonotype has just a few counts. The J gene is TRBJ2-5, the V gene TRBV3-1; 9 bases map to TRBD1. With V trimmed by 5 bases and J by 4 bases, 2 bases remained unmatched. The CDR3 consists of 13 residues. Germline V lookup: CDR1 LGHDT, CDR2 YNNKEL (reference sequence). The CDR3 here is CASSTQGAETQYF. CDR3 nucleotide sequence: TGTGCCAGCAGCACACAGGGGGCAGAGACCCAGTACTTC.

V usage is TRBV4-2 and J usage is TRBJ1-2; 10 bases are a match to TRBD1. This CDR3 is 17 amino acids long. The trim removed 1 base at V and 7 bases at J, leaving 12 bases unmatched. The germline V gene has CDR1 LGHNA and CDR2 YNFKEQ. The CDR3: CASSQAPVRQGALGYTF. As DNA, the CDR3 is TGTGCCAGCAGCCAAGCCCCGGTGAGACAGGGGGCGCTTGGCTACACCTTC.

To note about this clonotype: Being one base from a much bigger clone, this may be a read error. V usage is TRBV6-1 and J usage is TRBJ2-6; D gene uncertain. Trimming cost V 2 bases and J 0 bases, with 5 bases left between them. CDR1 is MNHNS and CDR2 is SASEGT in the germline V gene. The CDR3 contains 15 residues. CDR3 bases: TGTGCCAGCAGTGAAATTGGCTCTGGGGCCAACGTCCTGACTTTC. Amino acid sequence: CASSEIGSGANVLTF.

This clonotype has more than one count but fewer than ten. This CDR3 is CASSQANTEAFF. CDR3 DNA sequence: TGCGCCAGCAGTCAGGCCAACACTGAAGCTTTCTTT. The chain recombines TRBV10-2 with TRBJ1-1; D is unclear. The CDR3 is made up of 12 amino acids. V was clipped by 5 bases and J by 2 bases, with 6 bases between them. The germline gives CDR1 WSHSY, CDR2 SAAADI.

This clonotype was detected only a few times. The chain is built from TRBV20-1 and TRBJ2-5, with D possibly being TRBD2 (6 bases). The CDR3 sequence is 15 residues long. Germline lookup yields CDR1 DFQATT and CDR2 SNEGSKA (reference sequence). Trimming pared 6 bases from V and 5 bases from J, leaving 22 bases between. The CDR3 loop reads CSALPRAPRGETQYF. The CDR3 DNA is TGCAGTGCCCTCCCCCGGGCCCCTCGGGGGGAGACCCAGTACTTC.